These 18 T cell receptor beta chains were sequenced from one sample in a study of cytomegalovirus exposure and HLA in healthy donors. Researchers ran the PCR with 60 Vbeta and 13 Jbeta primers. Profiled with immunoSEQ multiplex PCR; TCRdb holds only in-frame clones, not every one. The sample includes around 150,000 clones, around 80% seen only once; the top ten take 1.5% to 2%. Sequenced sample: PBMCs. These receptors were obtained from a female donor in good health and CMV-seropositive.

This clone was seen once. The V gene is TRBV6-5, the J gene TRBJ2-5; D is undetermined. The J call may be mistaken, given a closer DNA end match to TRBJ2-7. Germline CDR1 is MNHEY and CDR2 is SVGAGI. There are 13 residues in the CDR3. The CDR3 protein is CASSPARTYEQYF. DNA for the CDR3: TGTGCCAGCAGCCCCGCCCGTACCTACGAGCAGTACTTC.

The chain recombines TRBV7-9 with TRBJ2-5; 7 nucleotides align to TRBD1. The last part of the DNA fits TRBJ2-7 better; the J call may be wrong. The CDR3 extends over 15 amino acids. Germline V gives CDR1 SEHNR, CDR2 FQNEAQ (reference sequence). The DNA of the CDR3 is TGTGCCAGCAGCTCCGGACAGGCCCTGAACTACGAGCAGTACTTC. It codes for CASSSGQALNYEQYF.

The CDR3 spells CASSDPGDYGYTF. CDR3 sequence (DNA): TGTGCCAGCAGTGACCCAGGGGACTATGGCTACACCTTC. The chain uses TRBV6-1 and TRBJ1-2; D is possibly TRBD1 (6 bases). The V and J ends lost 3 bases and 3 bases respectively, with 8 bases between them. CDR3 size: 13 residues. CDR1 MNHNS and CDR2 SASEGT come from the germline V gene.

The V and J genes are TRBV13 and TRBJ2-1, with D possibly TRBD2 on 6 matching bases. Germline CDR1 PRHDT, CDR2 FYEKMQ (reference sequence). The CDR3 extends over 14 amino acids. Between the trimmed V and J ends, which lost 4 bases and 3 bases, there was a span of 10 bases. In DNA form, the CDR3 reads TGTGCCAGCAGCTCCTCTAGCGACTACAATGAGCAGTTCTTC. Its translation is CASSSSSDYNEQFF.

With regard to this clone: At one of its ends the junction is not consistent with the germline gene, which may arise from a read error. This chain uses TRBV19 with TRBJ2-3, with D maybe TRBD1 (5 bases). This CDR3 has 14 amino acids. The germline CDR1 and CDR2 sequences are LNHDA and SQIVND (reference sequence). Here the CDR3 DNA reads TGTGCCTGTAGAAAAAGGGGTAACACAGATACGCAGTATTTT. This translates into CACRKRGNTDTQYF.

This chain uses TRBV27 with TRBJ1-2; D is perhaps TRBD1 (6 bases). This CDR3 contains 13 residues. The V end was cut by 3 bases, the J end by 2 bases, with 7 bases between. CDR1 and CDR2 (germline): MNHEY, SMNVEV (reference sequence). CDR3: CASSFGQNYGYTF. CDR3 bases: TGTGCCAGCAGTTTTGGACAGAACTATGGCTACACCTTC.

This chain connects TRBV7-9 to TRBJ2-2, with TRBD1 as a possible D gene (5 bases). The V and J ends lost 5 bases and 4 bases respectively, with 8 bases between them. The germline V gene encodes CDR1 SEHNR and CDR2 FQNEAQ (reference sequence). The CDR3 covers 13 residues. CDR3 bases: TGTGCCAGCAGCGCTACAGGCACCGGGGAGCTGTTTTTT. Its translation: CASSATGTGELFF.

The chain joins TRBV5-1 to TRBJ1-4, with 8 bases matching TRBD1. V was clipped by 0 bases and J by 3 bases; unmatched bases: 4. The CDR3 has 16 amino acids. The V gene's germline CDR1 is SGHRS and CDR2 YFSETQ. The CDR3 spells CASSLAGTGSNEKLFF. The CDR3 nucleotides are TGCGCCAGCAGCTTGGCGGGGACAGGATCTAATGAAAAACTGTTTTTT.

The genes are TRBV5-6 and TRBJ1-4; TRBD1 might be the D (6 bases). Trimming removed 4 bases from V and 8 bases from J, with 21 bases in between. Germline CDR1 is SGHDT and CDR2 is YYEEEE. This CDR3 region has 16 residues. For the CDR3, the DNA is TGTGCCAGCAGCCTCCAGGAGACAGGCCGGTACGAAAAACTGTTTTTT. As protein: CASSLQETGRYEKLFF.

The chain carries TRBV6-5 and TRBJ2-7, with D perhaps TRBD1 (6 bases). CDR3 length equals 15 residues. From germline, CDR1 is MNHEY and CDR2 SVGAGI. Trimming shortened V by 7 bases and J by 0 bases, and 16 bases separated the two germline ends. The DNA for the CDR3 is TGTGCCAGCACCCAATCCGGGACAAGCTCCTACGAGCAGTACTTC. Its protein product is CASTQSGTSSYEQYF.

This chain joins TRBV5-1 and TRBJ2-7, with 10 bases matching TRBD1. Germline CDR1 reads SGHRS; CDR2 reads YFSETQ. The J segment lost 6 bases and the V segment lost 2 bases, leaving 14 bases of the junction unmatched. This CDR3 is 17 amino acids long. In DNA form, the CDR3 reads TGCGCCAGCAGCTTCCTACCGACCGGGACAGGGGCCTTCGAGCAGTACTTC. It yields the protein CASSFLPTGTGAFEQYF.

This sequence joins TRBV6-1 and TRBJ2-7; maybe TRBD1 (6 bases). The CDR3 extends over 14 amino acids. Trimming cost V 5 bases and J 3 bases, with 14 bases left between them. Looked up from germline, CDR1 is MNHNS and CDR2 is SASEGT. Here the CDR3 DNA reads TGTGCCAGCAGTTTGGACAGAGGGGGCTACGAGCAGTACTTC. This gives the protein CASSLDRGGYEQYF.

The chain combines TRBV5-5 with TRBJ1-2; D is uncertain. The CDR3 has 14 amino acids. CDR1 and CDR2 from the germline V gene are SGHKS and YYEKEE (reference sequence). The ends were cut back, 0 bases at V and 5 bases at J, with 11 bases in the middle. The CDR3, as DNA: TGTGCCAGCAGCTTGGAATTACCCCGGTATGGCTACACCTTC. Translated, it gives CASSLELPRYGYTF.

The genes are TRBV4-1 and TRBJ1-2; a possible D gene is TRBD1 (5 bases). This CDR3 is 15 amino acids long. Looked up from germline, CDR1 is MGHRA and CDR2 is YSYEKL. The V gene lost 3 bases and the J gene lost 4 bases, with 15 bases spanning the gap. The CDR3 spells CASSHATTVFYGYTF. The DNA for the CDR3 is TGCGCCAGCAGCCACGCGACGACAGTTTTCTATGGCTACACCTTC.

The V and J genes are TRBV5-1 and TRBJ1-1; D remains unclear. The V gene lost 4 bases and the J gene lost 1 base, with 11 bases spanning the gap. This CDR3 has 14 residues. Germline CDR1 reads SGHRS; CDR2 reads YFSETQ. The CDR3 sequence: CASSRSPGNTEAFF. The CDR3 region has the DNA TGCGCCAGCAGCAGATCCCCGGGGAACACTGAAGCTTTCTTT.

Written as DNA, the CDR3 is TGTGCCAGCAGCCGAAAGGGACAGGGGGCTAGGTACGAGCAGTACTTC. Protein: CASSRKGQGARYEQYF. V usage is TRBV5-6 and J usage is TRBJ2-7; 12 nucleotides match TRBD1. Germline V gives CDR1 SGHDT, CDR2 YYEEEE. V dropped 4 bases and J dropped 4; count of bases not matched to a gene: 9. This CDR3 region has 16 residues.

This clone was observed a few times. This chain joins TRBV10-3 and TRBJ2-7; possibly TRBD2 for D (7 bases). Trimming removed 6 bases from V and 2 bases from J, with 14 bases in between. CDR3 length equals 14 residues. The germline V gene encodes CDR1 ENHRY and CDR2 SYGVKD. The CDR3 reads CAISEGGEAYEQYF. CDR3 coding DNA: TGTGCCATCAGCGAAGGGGGGGAGGCCTACGAGCAGTACTTC.

The genes are TRBV30 and TRBJ2-5, with TRBD1 matching 7 bases. The CDR3 is 15 residues long. Germline CDR1 and CDR2: GTSNPN and SVGIG (reference sequence). V lost 1 base, J lost 11 bases, and 16 bases stayed unmatched. Written as DNA, the CDR3 is TGTGCCTGGAGTGCGGGACAGTCCGTCCTTTTAGAGCAGTACTTC. Its protein is CAWSAGQSVLLEQYF.